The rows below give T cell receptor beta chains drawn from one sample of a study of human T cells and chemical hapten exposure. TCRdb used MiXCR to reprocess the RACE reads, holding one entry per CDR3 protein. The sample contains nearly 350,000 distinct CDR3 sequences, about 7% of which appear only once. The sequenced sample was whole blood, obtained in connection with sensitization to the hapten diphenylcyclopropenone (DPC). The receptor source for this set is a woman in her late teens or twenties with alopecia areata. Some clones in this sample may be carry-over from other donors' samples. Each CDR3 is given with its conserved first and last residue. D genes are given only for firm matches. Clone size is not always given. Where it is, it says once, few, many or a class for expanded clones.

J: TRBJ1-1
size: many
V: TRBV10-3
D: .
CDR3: CAISRQGNTEAFF
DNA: TGTGCCATCAGTAGGCAGGGCAACACTGAAGCTTTCTTT

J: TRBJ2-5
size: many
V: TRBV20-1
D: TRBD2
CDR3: CSARLADQETQYF
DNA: TGCAGTGCTAGACTAGCGGACCAAGAGACCCAGTACTTC

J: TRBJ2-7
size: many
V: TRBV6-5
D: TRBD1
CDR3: CASSRQGYEQYF
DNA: TGTGCCAGCAGTCGACAGGGGTACGAGCAGTACTTC

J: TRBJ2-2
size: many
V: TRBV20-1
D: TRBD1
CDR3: CSAKGTGDTGELFF
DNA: TGCAGTGCTAAAGGGACAGGGGACACCGGGGAGCTGTTTTTT

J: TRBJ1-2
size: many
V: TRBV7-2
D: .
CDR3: CASSFTRVYGYTF
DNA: TGTGCCAGCAGCTTTACCAGGGTCTATGGCTACACCTTC

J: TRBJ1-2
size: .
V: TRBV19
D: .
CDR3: CASSRSAAGVDYGYTF
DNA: TGTGCCAGTAGTCGTTCGGCAGCGGGCGTGGACTATGGCTACACCTTC

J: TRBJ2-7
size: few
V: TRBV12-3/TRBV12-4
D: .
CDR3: CASSFLQEQYF
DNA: TGTGCCAGCAGTTTTCTCCAAGAGCAGTACTTC

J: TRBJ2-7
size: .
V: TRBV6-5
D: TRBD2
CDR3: CASSYSVSGGSYEQYF
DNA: TGTGCCAGCAGTTACTCAGTTAGCGGGGGATCCTACGAGCAGTACTTC

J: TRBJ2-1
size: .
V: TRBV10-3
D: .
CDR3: CAISVGNEQFF
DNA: TGTGCCATCAGTGTGGGGAATGAGCAGTTCTTC

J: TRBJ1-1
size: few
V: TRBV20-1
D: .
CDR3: CSAPPGGSLLDTEAFF
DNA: TGCAGTGCTCCCCCTGGGGGCAGCTTACTAGACACTGAAGCTTTCTTT

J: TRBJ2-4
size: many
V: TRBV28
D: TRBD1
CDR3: CASSKELDRGNIQYF
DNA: TGTGCCAGCAGTAAAGAACTCGACAGGGGGAACATTCAGTACTTC

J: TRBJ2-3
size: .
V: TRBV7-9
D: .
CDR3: CASSKQGTDTQYF
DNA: TGTGCCAGCAGCAAACAGGGCACAGATACGCAGTATTTT

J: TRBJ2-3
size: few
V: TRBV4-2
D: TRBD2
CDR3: CASSQVNLAGETDTQYF
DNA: TGTGCCAGCAGCCAAGTCAACCTAGCGGGGGAGACAGATACGCAGTATTTT

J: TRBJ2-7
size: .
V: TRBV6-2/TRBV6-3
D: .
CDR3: CASSYMALGSYEQYF
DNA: TGTGCCAGCAGTTACATGGCTTTGGGATCCTACGAGCAGTACTTC

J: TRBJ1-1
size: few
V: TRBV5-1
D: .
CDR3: CASSLGPQIRGVMNTEAFF
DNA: TGCGCCAGCAGCTTGGGACCCCAAATTCGAGGGGTGATGAACACTGAAGCTTTCTTT

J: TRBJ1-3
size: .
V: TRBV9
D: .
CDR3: CASTRGGGNTIYF
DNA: TGTGCCAGCACCAGGGGAGGGGGAAACACCATATATTTT

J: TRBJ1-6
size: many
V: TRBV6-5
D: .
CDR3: CASSYGDSPLHF
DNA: TGTGCCAGCAGTTACGGGGATTCACCCCTCCACTTT

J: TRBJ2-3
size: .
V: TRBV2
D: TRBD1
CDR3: CASSTGGEGRADTQYF
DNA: TGTGCCAGCAGTACAGGGGGCGAAGGTCGGGCCGATACGCAGTATTTT

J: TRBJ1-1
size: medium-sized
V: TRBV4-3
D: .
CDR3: CASSQVADLNTEAFF
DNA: TGCGCCAGCAGCCAAGTAGCCGATTTGAACACTGAAGCTTTCTTT

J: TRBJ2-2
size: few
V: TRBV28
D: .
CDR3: CASRSTVNTGELFF
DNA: TGTGCCAGCAGGTCAACAGTGAACACCGGGGAGCTGTTTTTT

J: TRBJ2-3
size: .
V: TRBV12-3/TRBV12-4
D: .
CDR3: CASTMGGPTDTQYF
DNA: TGTGCCAGCACCATGGGGGGTCCCACAGATACGCAGTATTTT

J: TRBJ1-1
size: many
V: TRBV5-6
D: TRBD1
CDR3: CASSWTGGMNTEAFF
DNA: TGTGCCAGCAGTTGGACAGGGGGGATGAACACTGAAGCTTTCTTT

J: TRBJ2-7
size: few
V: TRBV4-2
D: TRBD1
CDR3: CASSQSSGQGEEQYF
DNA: TGTGCCAGCAGCCAATCTTCGGGACAGGGGGAAGAGCAGTACTTC

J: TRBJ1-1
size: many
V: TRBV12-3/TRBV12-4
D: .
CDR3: CASSSREWHTEAFF
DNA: TGTGCCAGCAGTTCCAGGGAGTGGCACACTGAAGCTTTCTTT

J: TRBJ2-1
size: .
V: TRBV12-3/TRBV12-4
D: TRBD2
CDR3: CASSLLISQRGYNEQFF
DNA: TGTGCCAGCAGTTTACTAATAAGCCAGCGGGGATACAATGAGCAGTTCTTC

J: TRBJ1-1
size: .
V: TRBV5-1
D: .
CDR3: CASSQQGYTEAFF
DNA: TGCGCCAGCAGCCAGCAAGGTTACACTGAAGCTTTCTTT

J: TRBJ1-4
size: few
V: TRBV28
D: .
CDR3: CASSGRRLTTNEKLFF
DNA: TGTGCCAGCAGCGGCAGGCGACTAACAACTAATGAAAAACTGTTTTTT

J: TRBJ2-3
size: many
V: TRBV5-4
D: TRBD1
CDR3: CASRSTGGGYTDTQYF
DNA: TGTGCCAGCAGATCTACAGGGGGCGGTTACACAGATACGCAGTATTTT

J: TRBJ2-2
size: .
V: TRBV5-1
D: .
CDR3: CASDWGGSGPGELFF
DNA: TGCGCCAGCGACTGGGGGGGCTCAGGGCCCGGGGAGCTGTTTTTT

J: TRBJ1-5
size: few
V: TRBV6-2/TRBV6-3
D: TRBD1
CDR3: CASSLKFWTGQLNQPQHF
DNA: TGTGCCAGCAGTCTCAAGTTCTGGACAGGGCAACTCAATCAGCCCCAGCATTTT

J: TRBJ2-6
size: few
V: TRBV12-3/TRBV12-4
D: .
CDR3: CASSPSLGANVLTF
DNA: TGTGCCAGCAGCCCGTCCCTTGGGGCCAACGTCCTGACTTTC

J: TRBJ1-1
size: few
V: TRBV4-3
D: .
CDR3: CASSQDPAGAGTEAFF
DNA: TGCGCCAGCAGCCAAGATCCGGCAGGGGCGGGGACTGAAGCTTTCTTT

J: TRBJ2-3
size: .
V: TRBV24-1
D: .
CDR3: CATSDSYPGLLAYTQYF
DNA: TGTGCCACCAGTGATTCATATCCGGGACTCCTCGCGTATACGCAGTATTTT

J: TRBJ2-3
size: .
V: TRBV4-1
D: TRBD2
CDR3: CASNLGTSGGADTQYF
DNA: TGCGCCAGCAATTTAGGGACTAGCGGGGGGGCAGATACGCAGTATTTT

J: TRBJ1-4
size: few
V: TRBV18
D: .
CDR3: CASSPLGKGEKLFF
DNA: TGTGCCAGCTCACCACTCGGGAAAGGGGAAAAACTGTTTTTT

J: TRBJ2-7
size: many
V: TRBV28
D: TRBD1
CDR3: CASSLGTGGSYEQYF
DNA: TGTGCCAGCAGTCTTGGGACAGGGGGCTCCTACGAGCAGTACTTC

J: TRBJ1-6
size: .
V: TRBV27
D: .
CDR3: CASSFLLEYSPLHF
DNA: TGTGCCAGCAGTTTTCTCCTAGAGTATTCACCCCTCCACTTT

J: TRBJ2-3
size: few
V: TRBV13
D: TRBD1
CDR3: CASSYTGGSITTDTQYF
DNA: TGTGCCAGCAGCTACACAGGGGGCTCAATAACCACAGATACGCAGTATTTT